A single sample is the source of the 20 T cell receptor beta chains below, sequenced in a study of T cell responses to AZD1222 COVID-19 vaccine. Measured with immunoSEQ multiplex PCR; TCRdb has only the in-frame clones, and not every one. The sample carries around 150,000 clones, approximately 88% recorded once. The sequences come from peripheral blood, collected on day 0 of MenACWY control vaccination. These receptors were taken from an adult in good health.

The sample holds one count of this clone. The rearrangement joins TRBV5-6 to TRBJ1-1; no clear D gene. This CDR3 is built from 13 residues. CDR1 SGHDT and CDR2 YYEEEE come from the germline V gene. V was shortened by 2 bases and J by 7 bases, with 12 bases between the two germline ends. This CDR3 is CASSFFTELEAFF. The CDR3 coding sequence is TGTGCCAGCAGCTTTTTTACTGAGCTTGAAGCTTTCTTT. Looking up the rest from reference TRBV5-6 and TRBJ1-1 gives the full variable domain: DAGVTQSPTHLIKTRGQQVTLRCSPKSGHDTVSWYQQALGQGPQFIFQYYEEEERQRGNFPDRFSGHQFPNYSSELNVNALLLGDSALYLCASSFFTELEAFFGQGTRLTVV.

CDR3 region: CASSSVAGTDTQYF. CDR3 in DNA: TGTGCCAGCAGCTCAGTAGCGGGCACAGATACGCAGTATTTT. The gene calls are TRBV9 and TRBJ2-3, with D perhaps matching TRBD2 (6 bases). V lost 4 bases to trimming and J lost 1 base, with 10 bases between them. The germline V gene has CDR1 SGDLS and CDR2 YYNGEE. The CDR3 totals 14 residues.

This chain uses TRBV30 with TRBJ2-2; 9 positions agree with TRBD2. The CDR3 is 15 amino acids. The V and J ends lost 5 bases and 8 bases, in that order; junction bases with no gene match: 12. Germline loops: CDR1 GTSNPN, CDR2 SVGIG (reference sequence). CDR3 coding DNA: TGTGCCTGGGCTCGAGCGGGAGGCGGTGGGGGGGAGCTGTTTTTT. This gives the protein CAWARAGGGGGELFF. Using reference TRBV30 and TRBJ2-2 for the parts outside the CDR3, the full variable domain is SQTIHQWPATLVQPVGSPLSLECTVEGTSNPNLYWYRQAAGRGLQLLFYSVGIGQISSEVPQNLSASRPQDRQFILSSKKLLLSDSGFYLCAWARAGGGGGELFFGEGSRLTVL.

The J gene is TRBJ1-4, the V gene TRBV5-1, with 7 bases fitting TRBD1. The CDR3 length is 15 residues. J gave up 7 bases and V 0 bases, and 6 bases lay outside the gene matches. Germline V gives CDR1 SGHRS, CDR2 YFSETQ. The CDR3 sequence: CASSLVGQGVEKLFF. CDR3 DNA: TGCGCCAGCAGCTTGGTTGGCCAGGGGGTTGAAAAACTGTTTTTT.

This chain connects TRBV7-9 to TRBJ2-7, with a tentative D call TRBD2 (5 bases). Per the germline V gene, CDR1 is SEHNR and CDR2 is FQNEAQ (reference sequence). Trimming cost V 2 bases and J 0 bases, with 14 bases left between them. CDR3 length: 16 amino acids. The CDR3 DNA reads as TGTGCCAGCAGCTTAAGGGAATCGGGGAGCTCCTACGAGCAGTACTTC. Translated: CASSLRESGSSYEQYF.

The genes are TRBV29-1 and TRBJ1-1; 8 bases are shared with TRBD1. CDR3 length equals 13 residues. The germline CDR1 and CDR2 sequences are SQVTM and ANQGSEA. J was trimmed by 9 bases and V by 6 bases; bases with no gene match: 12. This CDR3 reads CSVRGPQTDQAFF. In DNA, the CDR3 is TGCAGCGTCAGGGGGCCCCAGACAGATCAAGCTTTCTTT. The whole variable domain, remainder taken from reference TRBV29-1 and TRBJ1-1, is SAVISQKPSRDICQRGTSLTIQCQVDSQVTMMFWYRQQPGQSLTLIATANQGSEATYESGFVIDKFPISRPNLTFSTLTVSNMSPEDSSIYLCSVRGPQTDQAFFGQGTRLTVV.

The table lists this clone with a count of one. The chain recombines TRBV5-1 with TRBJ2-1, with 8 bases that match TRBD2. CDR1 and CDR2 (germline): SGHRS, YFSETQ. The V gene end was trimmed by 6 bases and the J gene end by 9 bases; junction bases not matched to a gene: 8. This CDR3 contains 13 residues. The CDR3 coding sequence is TGCGCCAGCAATCCAGCGGGAGAGGGTGAGCAGTTCTTC. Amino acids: CASNPAGEGEQFF.

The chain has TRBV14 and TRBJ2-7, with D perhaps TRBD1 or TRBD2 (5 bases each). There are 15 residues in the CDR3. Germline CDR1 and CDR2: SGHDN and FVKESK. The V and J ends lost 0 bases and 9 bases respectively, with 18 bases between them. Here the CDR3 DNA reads TGTGCCAGCAGCCAAGATTCCGGGGCCCTCGGCGGGCAGTACTTC. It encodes CASSQDSGALGGQYF.

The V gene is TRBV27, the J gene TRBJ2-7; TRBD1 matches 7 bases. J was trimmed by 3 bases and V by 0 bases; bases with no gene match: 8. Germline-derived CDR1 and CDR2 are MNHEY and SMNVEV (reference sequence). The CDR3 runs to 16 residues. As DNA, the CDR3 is TGTGCCAGCAGTTTATCCCGACAGGGCGCATTCTACGAGCAGTACTTC. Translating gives CASSLSRQGAFYEQYF.

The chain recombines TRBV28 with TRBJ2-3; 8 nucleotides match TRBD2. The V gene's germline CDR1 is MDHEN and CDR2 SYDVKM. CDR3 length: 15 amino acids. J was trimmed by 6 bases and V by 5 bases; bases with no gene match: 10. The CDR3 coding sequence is TGTGCCAGCAGTCGAGCGGGAGAGGGGCTCGATACGCAGTATTTT. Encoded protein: CASSRAGEGLDTQYF.

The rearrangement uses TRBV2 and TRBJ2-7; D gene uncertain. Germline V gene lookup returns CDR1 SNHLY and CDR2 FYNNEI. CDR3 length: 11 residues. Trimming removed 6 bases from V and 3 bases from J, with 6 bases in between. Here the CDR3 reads CASRDDYEQYF. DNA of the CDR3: TGTGCCAGCAGGGACGACTACGAGCAGTACTTC.

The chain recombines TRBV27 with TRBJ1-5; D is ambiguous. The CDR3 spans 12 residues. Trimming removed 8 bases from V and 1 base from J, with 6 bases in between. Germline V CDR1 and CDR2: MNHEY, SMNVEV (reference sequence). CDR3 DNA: TGTGCCAGCGCAACCAGCAATCAGCCCCAGCATTTT. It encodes CASATSNQPQHF.

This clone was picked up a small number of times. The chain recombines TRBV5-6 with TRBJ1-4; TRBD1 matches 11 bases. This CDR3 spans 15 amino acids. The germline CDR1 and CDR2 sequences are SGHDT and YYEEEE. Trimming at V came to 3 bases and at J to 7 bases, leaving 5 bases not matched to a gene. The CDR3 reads CASSYVGQGGEKLFF. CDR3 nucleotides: TGTGCCAGCAGCTACGTGGGACAGGGGGGTGAAAAACTGTTTTTT. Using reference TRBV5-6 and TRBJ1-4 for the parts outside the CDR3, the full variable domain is DAGVTQSPTHLIKTRGQQVTLRCSPKSGHDTVSWYQQALGQGPQFIFQYYEEEERQRGNFPDRFSGHQFPNYSSELNVNALLLGDSALYLCASSYVGQGGEKLFFGSGTQLSVL.

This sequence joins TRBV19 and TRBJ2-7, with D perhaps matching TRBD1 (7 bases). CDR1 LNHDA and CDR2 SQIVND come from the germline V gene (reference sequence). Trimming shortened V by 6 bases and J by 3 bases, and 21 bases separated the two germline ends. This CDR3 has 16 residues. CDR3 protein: CASSRGGTAFYYEQYF. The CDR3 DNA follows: TGTGCCAGTAGCCGAGGGGGGACAGCTTTTTACTACGAGCAGTACTTC.

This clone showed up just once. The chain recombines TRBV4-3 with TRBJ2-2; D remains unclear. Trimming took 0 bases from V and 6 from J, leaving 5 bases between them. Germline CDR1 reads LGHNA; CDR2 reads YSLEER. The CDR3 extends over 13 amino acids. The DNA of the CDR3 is TGCGCCAGCAGCCAAGACGGGTCCGGGGAGCTGTTTTTT. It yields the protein CASSQDGSGELFF.

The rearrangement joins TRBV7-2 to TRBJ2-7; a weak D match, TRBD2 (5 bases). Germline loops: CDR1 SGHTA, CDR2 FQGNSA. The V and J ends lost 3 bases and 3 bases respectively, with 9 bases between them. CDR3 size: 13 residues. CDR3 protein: CASSLRANYEQYF. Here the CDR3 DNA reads TGTGCCAGCAGCTTGCGGGCAAACTACGAGCAGTACTTC.

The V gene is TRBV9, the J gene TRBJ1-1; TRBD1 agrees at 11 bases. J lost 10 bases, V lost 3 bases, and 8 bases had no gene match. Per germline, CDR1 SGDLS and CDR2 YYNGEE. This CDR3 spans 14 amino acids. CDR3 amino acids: CASSGGTGGYPAFF. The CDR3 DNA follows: TGTGCCAGCAGCGGAGGGACAGGGGGATACCCAGCTTTCTTT.

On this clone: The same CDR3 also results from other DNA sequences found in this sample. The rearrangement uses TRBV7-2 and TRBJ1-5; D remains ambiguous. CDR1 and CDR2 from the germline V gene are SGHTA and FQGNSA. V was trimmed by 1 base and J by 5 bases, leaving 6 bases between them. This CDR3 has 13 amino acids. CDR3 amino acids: CASSLDRDQPQHF. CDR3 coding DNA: TGTGCCAGCAGCTTAGATCGAGATCAGCCCCAGCATTTT.

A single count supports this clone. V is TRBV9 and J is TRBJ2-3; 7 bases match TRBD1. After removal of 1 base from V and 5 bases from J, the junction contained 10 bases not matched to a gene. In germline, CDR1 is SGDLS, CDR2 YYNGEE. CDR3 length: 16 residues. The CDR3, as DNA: TGTGCCAGCAGCGTATCCTGGCAGGGGGTTGGAGATACGCAGTATTTT. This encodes CASSVSWQGVGDTQYF.

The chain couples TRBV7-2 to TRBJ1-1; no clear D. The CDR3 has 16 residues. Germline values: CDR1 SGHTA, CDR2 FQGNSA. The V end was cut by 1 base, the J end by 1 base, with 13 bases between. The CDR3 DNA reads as TGTGCCAGCAGCTTAGAAACGGGTAGGAGGAACACTGAAGCTTTCTTT. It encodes CASSLETGRRNTEAFF.